Below, 10 T cell receptor beta chains from the same sample are listed, as sequenced in a study of blood T cell repertoires in COVID-19. Sequencing was performed with immunoSEQ multiplex PCR; in TCRdb, only in-frame clones are kept and a portion is missing. This table has 200,000 to 250,000 clones, roughly 81% appearing once. Sequencing was done on a sample of peripheral blood. The receptors were sampled from a man aged 40-55 years with acute or convalescent COVID-19.

The count of this clone is one. The chain uses TRBV30 and TRBJ2-7, with 11 bases fitting TRBD1. V lost 4 bases and J lost 7; bases outside the gene matches: 9. This CDR3 contains 14 residues. Germline values: CDR1 GTSNPN, CDR2 SVGIG (reference sequence). The CDR3 protein is CAWNLVGTGGEQYF. Here the CDR3 DNA reads TGTGCCTGGAACCTGGTTGGGACAGGGGGTGAGCAGTACTTC.

This clone appeared a single time. The chain links TRBV30 to TRBJ2-3; 9 positions agree with TRBD1. Per germline, CDR1 GTSNPN and CDR2 SVGIG (reference sequence). V lost 7 bases and J lost 5; bases outside the gene matches: 4. The CDR3 covers 12 residues. The CDR3 reads CAFRQGVDTQYF. Written as DNA, the CDR3 is TGTGCCTTCCGACAGGGGGTAGATACGCAGTATTTT. Combining the CDR3 with reference TRBV30 and TRBJ2-3 gives the whole variable domain SQTIHQWPATLVQPVGSPLSLECTVEGTSNPNLYWYRQAAGRGLQLLFYSVGIGQISSEVPQNLSASRPQDRQFILSSKKLLLSDSGFYLCAFRQGVDTQYFGPGTRLTVL.

The table lists this clone with a count of one. The chain has TRBV5-1 and TRBJ2-1; 15 nucleotides line up with TRBD2. The CDR3 runs to 17 residues. The V gene's germline CDR1 is SGHRS and CDR2 YFSETQ. With V trimmed by 2 bases and J by 3 bases, 3 bases remained unmatched. CDR3 loop: CASSFGTSGGLYNEQFF. In nucleotides, the CDR3 is TGCGCCAGCAGCTTCGGGACTAGCGGGGGGCTCTACAATGAGCAGTTCTTC.

The chain is built from TRBV28 and TRBJ1-2, with a weak D call TRBD1 (6 bases). There are 15 residues in the CDR3. From germline, CDR1 is MDHEN and CDR2 SYDVKM. With 3 bases removed from V and 4 bases from J, the gap between germline ends came to 15 bases. As DNA, the CDR3 is TGTGCCAGCAGTTTTTTTGGGGGCGAATCCTATGGCTACACCTTC. This gives the protein CASSFFGGESYGYTF.

V usage is TRBV11-2 and J usage is TRBJ1-6; 7 nucleotides agree with TRBD1. Germline values: CDR1 SGHAT, CDR2 FQNNGV. The V gene end was trimmed by 3 bases and the J gene end by 9 bases; junction bases not matched to a gene: 5. This CDR3 comprises 14 residues. CDR3 region: CASSLAGGISPLHF. The CDR3 nucleotides are TGTGCCAGCAGCTTGGCAGGGGGGATTTCACCCCTCCACTTT.

The chain links TRBV5-1 to TRBJ2-7; D is uncertain. Germline V CDR1 and CDR2: SGHRS, YFSETQ. CDR3 length: 15 amino acids. V was clipped by 2 bases and J by 0 bases, with 12 bases between them. CDR3 DNA sequence: TGCGCCAGCAGCTTATCGCCGGGTAGCTCCTACGAGCAGTACTTC. Translated: CASSLSPGSSYEQYF.

The chain is built from TRBV30 and TRBJ1-1; weak D call: TRBD1 (6 bases). The ends were cut back, 2 bases at V and 0 bases at J, with 10 bases in the middle. Germline-derived CDR1 and CDR2 are GTSNPN and SVGIG (reference sequence). The CDR3 runs 14 residues. The CDR3 DNA reads as TGTGCCTGGAGTCGGACAGTCATGAACACTGAAGCTTTCTTT. It is translated as CAWSRTVMNTEAFF. The whole variable domain, filled in from reference TRBV30 and TRBJ1-1, reads SQTIHQWPATLVQPVGSPLSLECTVEGTSNPNLYWYRQAAGRGLQLLFYSVGIGQISSEVPQNLSASRPQDRQFILSSKKLLLSDSGFYLCAWSRTVMNTEAFFGQGTRLTVV.

This clone has only a few counts. The CDR3 here is CASSPEWSEAFF. DNA for the CDR3: TGTGCCAGCAGCCCGGAATGGAGTGAAGCTTTCTTT. V is TRBV7-2 and J is TRBJ1-1; D gene ambiguous. Germline V gene lookup returns CDR1 SGHTA and CDR2 FQGNSA. This CDR3 contains 12 residues. The V end lost 5 bases, the J end lost 7 bases, and 11 bases lay between the germline ends.

This chain connects TRBV5-5 to TRBJ1-6, with D tentatively TRBD1 (6 bases). The CDR3 has 15 residues. V was trimmed by 0 bases and J by 6 bases, leaving 10 bases between them. Germline-derived CDR1 and CDR2 are SGHKS and YYEKEE (reference sequence). For the CDR3, the DNA is TGTGCCAGCAGCTTGGGAACAGGGACTAATTCACCCCTCCACTTT. This gives the protein CASSLGTGTNSPLHF.

The chain uses TRBV2 and TRBJ1-2; the D gene is possibly TRBD1 (6 bases). CDR1 and CDR2 from the germline V gene are SNHLY and FYNNEI. Trimming pared 1 base from V and 3 bases from J, leaving 18 bases between. The CDR3 has 17 residues. CDR3 sequence reads: CASSEEAGGAAYYGYTF. Written as DNA, the CDR3 is TGTGCCAGCAGTGAAGAAGCTGGGGGGGCAGCTTACTATGGCTACACCTTC.